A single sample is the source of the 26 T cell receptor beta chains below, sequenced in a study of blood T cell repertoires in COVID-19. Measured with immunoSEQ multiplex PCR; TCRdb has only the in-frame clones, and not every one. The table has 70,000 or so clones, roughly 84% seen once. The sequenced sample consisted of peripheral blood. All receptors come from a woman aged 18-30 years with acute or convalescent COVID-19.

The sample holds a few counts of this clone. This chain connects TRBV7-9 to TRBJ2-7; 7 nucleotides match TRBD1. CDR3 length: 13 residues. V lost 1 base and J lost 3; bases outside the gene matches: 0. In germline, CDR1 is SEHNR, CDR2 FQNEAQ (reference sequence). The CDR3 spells CASSLGTGYEQYF. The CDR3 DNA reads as TGTGCCAGCAGCTTAGGGACAGGCTACGAGCAGTACTTC. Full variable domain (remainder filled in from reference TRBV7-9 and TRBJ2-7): DTGVSQNPRHKITKRGQNVTFRCDPISEHNRLYWYRQTLGQGPEFLTYFQNEAQLEKSRLLSDRFSAERPKGSFSTLEIQRTEQGDSAMYLCASSLGTGYEQYFGPGTRLTVT.

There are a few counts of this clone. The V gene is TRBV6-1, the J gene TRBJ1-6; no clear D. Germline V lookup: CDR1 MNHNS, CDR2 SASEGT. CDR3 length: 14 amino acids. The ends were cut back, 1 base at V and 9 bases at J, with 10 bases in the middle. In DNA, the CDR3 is TGTGCCAGCAGTGAAGACTGGGAGATTTCACCCCTCCACTTT. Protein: CASSEDWEISPLHF.

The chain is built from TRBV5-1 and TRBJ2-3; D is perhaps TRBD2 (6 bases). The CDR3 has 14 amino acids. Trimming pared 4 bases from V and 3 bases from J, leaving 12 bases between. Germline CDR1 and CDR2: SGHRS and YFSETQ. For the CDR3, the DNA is TGCGCCAGCAGCCCGGGGACTTTTACAGATACGCAGTATTTT. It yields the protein CASSPGTFTDTQYF.

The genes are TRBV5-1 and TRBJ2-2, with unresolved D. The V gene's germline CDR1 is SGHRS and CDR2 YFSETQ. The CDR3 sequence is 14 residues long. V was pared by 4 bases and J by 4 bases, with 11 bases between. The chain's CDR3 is CASSQKTGTGELFF. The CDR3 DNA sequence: TGCGCCAGCAGCCAAAAGACGGGCACCGGGGAGCTGTTTTTT.

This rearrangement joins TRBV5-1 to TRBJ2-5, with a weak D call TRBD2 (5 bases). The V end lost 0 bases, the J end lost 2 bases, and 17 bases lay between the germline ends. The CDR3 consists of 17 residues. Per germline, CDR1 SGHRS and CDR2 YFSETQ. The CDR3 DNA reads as TGCGCCAGCAGCTTGGGAACTAGTTCAAGACGTCAAGAGACCCAGTACTTC. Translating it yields CASSLGTSSRRQETQYF. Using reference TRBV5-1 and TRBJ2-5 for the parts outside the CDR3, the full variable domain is KAGVTQTPRYLIKTRGQQVTLSCSPISGHRSVSWYQQTPGQGLQFLFEYFSETQRNKGNFPGRFSGRQFSNSRSEMNVSTLELGDSALYLCASSLGTSSRRQETQYFGPGTRLLVL.

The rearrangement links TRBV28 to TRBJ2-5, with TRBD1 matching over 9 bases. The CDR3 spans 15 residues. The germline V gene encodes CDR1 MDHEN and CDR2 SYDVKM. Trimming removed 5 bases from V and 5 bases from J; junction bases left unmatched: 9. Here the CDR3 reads CASSRDRALGETQYF. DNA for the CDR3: TGTGCCAGCAGTCGGGACAGGGCACTGGGGGAGACCCAGTACTTC.

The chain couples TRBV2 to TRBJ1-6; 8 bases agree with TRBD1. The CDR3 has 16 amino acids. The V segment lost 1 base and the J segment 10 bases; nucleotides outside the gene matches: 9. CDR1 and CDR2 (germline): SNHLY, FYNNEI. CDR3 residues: CASSEEGGRGRSPLHF. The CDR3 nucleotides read TGTGCCAGCAGTGAAGAAGGCGGCAGGGGGCGATCACCCCTCCACTTT. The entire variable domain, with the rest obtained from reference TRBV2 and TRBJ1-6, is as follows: EPEVTQTPSHQVTQMGQEVILRCVPISNHLYFYWYRQILGQKVEFLVSFYNNEISEKSEIFDDQFSVERPDGSNFTLKIRSTKLEDSAMYFCASSEEGGRGRSPLHFGNGTRLTVT.

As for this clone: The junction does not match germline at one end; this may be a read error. The CDR3 is CASSVVGGQGTQYF. For the CDR3, the DNA is TGTGCCAGCAGCGTAGTGGGGGGGCAAGGGACCCAGTACTTC. V usage is TRBV9 and J usage is TRBJ2-5; tentative D call: TRBD2 (7 bases). In germline, CDR1 is SGDLS, CDR2 YYNGEE. The CDR3 length is 14 residues. Looking up the rest from reference TRBV9 and TRBJ2-5 gives the full variable domain: DSGVTQTPKHLITATGQRVTLRCSPRSGDLSVYWYQQSLDQGLQFLIQYYNGEERAKGNILERFSAQQFPDLHSELNLSSLELGDSALYFCASSVVGGQGTQYFGPGTRLLVL.

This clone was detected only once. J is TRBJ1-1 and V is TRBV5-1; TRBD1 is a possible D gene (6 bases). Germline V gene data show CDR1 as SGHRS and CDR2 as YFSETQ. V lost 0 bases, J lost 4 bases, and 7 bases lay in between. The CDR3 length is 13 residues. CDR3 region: CASSLGGGTEAFF. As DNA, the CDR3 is TGCGCCAGCAGCTTGGGAGGGGGCACTGAAGCTTTCTTT.

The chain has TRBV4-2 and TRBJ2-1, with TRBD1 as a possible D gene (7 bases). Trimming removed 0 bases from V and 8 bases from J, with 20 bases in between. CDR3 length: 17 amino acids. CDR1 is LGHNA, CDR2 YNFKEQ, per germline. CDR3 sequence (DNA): TGTGCCAGCAGCCAAGATGGAGGGCAGGGGGATAAGTATGAGCAGTTCTTC. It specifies CASSQDGGQGDKYEQFF.

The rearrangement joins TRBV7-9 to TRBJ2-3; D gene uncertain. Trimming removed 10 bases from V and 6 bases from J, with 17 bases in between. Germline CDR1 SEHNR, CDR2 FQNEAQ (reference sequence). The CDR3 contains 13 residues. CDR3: CAIQQRNQDTQYF. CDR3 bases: TGTGCCATCCAGCAGCGCAATCAGGATACGCAGTATTTT.

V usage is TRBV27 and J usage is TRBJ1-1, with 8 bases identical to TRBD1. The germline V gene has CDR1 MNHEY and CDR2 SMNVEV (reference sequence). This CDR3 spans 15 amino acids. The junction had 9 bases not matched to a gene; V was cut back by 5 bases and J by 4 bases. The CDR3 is CASSVDRGSGTEAFF. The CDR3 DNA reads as TGTGCCAGCAGTGTAGACAGGGGATCGGGCACTGAAGCTTTCTTT.

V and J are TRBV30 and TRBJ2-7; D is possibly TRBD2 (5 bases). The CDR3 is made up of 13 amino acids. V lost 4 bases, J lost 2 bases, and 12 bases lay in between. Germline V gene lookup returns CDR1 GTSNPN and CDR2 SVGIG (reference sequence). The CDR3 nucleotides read TGTGCCTGGACCCGAGGGCACGCCTACGAGCAGTACTTC. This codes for CAWTRGHAYEQYF.

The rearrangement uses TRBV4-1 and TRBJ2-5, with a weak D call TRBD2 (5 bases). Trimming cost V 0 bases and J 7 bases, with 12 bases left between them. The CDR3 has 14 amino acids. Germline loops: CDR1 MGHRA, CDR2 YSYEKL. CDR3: CASSQENSAGTQYF. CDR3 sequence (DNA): TGCGCCAGCAGCCAAGAGAACAGTGCGGGGACCCAGTACTTC.

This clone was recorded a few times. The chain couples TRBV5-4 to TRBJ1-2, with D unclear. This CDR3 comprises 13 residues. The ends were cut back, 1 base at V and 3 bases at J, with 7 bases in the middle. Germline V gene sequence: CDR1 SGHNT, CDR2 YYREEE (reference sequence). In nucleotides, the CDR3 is TGTGCCAGCAGCTTGCGGGGTGACTATGGCTACACCTTC. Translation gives CASSLRGDYGYTF.

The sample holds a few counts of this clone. The DNA of the CDR3 is TGTGCCAGCAGCTTAACTGGGGACAGACGCATGAACACTGAAGCTTTCTTT. Translation: CASSLTGDRRMNTEAFF. V and J are TRBV7-9 and TRBJ1-1; 7 bases fit TRBD1. Trimming took 2 bases from V and 0 from J; bases not matched to a gene: 9. The CDR3 loop spans 17 amino acids. Germline CDR1 is SEHNR and CDR2 is FQNEAQ (reference sequence). The full variable domain, with the rest looked up from reference TRBV7-9 and TRBJ1-1, is DTGVSQNPRHKITKRGQNVTFRCDPISEHNRLYWYRQTLGQGPEFLTYFQNEAQLEKSRLLSDRFSAERPKGSFSTLEIQRTEQGDSAMYLCASSLTGDRRMNTEAFFGQGTRLTVV.

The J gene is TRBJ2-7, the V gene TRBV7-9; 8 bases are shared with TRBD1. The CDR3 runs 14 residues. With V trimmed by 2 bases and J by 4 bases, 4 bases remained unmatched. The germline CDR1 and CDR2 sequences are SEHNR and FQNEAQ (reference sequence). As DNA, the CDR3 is TGTGCCAGCAGCTTAACCGGACAGGGATACGAGCAGTACTTC. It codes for CASSLTGQGYEQYF.

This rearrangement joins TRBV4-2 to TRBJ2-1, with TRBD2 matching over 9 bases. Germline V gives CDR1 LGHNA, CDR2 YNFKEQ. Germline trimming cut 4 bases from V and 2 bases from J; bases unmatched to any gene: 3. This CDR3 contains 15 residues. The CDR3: CASSPSSGAYNEQFF. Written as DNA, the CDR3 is TGTGCCAGCAGCCCATCTAGCGGGGCCTACAATGAGCAGTTCTTC.

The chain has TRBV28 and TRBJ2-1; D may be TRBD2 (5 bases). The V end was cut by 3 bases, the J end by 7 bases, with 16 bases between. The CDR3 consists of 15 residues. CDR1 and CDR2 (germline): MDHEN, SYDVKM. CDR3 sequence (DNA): TGTGCCAGCAGTTTCCGGGAAGTCTTTGGGAATGAGCAGTTCTTC. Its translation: CASSFREVFGNEQFF.

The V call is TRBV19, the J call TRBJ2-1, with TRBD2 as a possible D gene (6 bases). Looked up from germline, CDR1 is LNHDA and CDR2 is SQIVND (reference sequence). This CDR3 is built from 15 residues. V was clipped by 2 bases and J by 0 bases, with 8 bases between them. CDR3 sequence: CASSISGPSYNEQFF. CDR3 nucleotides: TGTGCCAGTAGTATAAGCGGGCCCTCCTACAATGAGCAGTTCTTC.

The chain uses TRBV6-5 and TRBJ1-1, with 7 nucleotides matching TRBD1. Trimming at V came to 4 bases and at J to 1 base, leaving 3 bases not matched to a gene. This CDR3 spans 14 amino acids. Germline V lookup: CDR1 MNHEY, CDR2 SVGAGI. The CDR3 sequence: CASSSRTGNTEAFF. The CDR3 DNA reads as TGTGCCAGCAGTTCCAGGACAGGGAACACTGAAGCTTTCTTT.

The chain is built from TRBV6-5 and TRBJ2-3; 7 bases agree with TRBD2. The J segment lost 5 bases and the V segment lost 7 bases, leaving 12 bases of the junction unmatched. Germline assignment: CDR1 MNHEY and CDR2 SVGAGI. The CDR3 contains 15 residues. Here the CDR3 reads CASIPTSSREDTQYF. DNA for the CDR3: TGTGCCAGCATACCGACTAGCTCCCGGGAAGATACGCAGTATTTT.

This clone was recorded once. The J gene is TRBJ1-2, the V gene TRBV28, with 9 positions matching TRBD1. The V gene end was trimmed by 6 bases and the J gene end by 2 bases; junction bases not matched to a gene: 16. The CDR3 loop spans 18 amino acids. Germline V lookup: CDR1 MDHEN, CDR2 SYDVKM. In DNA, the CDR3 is TGTGCCAGCAGACCACCAACCGGGACAGGGAGCGCCAACTATGGCTACACCTTC. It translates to CASRPPTGTGSANYGYTF.

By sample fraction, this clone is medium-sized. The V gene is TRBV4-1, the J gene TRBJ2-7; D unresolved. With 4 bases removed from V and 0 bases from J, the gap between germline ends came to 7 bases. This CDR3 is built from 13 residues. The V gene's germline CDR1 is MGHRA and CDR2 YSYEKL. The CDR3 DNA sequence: TGCGCCAGCAGCCGATCTATCTCCTACGAGCAGTACTTC. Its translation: CASSRSISYEQYF.

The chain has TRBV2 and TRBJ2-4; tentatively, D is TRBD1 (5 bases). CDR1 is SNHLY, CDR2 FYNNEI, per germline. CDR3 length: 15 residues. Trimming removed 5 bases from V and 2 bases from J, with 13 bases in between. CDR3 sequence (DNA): TGTGCCAGCAGTTATACCCAGGGATCCAAAAACATTCAGTACTTC. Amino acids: CASSYTQGSKNIQYF.

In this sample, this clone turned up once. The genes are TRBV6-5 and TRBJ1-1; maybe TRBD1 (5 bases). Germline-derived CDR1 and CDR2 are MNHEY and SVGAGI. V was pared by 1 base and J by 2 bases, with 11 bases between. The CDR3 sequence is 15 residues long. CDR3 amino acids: CASSYYDSGNTEAFF. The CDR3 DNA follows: TGTGCCAGCAGTTACTACGACAGTGGAAACACTGAAGCTTTCTTT.